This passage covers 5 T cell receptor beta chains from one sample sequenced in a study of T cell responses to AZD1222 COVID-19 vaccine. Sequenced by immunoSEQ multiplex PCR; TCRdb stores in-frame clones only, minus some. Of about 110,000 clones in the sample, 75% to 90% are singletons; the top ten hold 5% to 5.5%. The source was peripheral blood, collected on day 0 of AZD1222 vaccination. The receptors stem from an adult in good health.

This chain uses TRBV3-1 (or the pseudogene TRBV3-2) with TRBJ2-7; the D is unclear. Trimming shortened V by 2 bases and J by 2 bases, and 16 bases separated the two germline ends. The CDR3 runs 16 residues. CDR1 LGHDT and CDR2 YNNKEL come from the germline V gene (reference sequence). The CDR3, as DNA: TGTGCCAGCAGCCAACGGTCTAGAGCGTTCCCCTACGAGCAGTACTTC. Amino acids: CASSQRSRAFPYEQYF.

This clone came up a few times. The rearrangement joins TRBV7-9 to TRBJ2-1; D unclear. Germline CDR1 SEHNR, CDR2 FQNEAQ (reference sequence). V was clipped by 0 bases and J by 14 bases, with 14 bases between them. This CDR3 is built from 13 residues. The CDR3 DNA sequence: TGTGCCAGCAGCTTAGCGGGAAGCGTCGGCGAGTTCTTC. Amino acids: CASSLAGSVGEFF.

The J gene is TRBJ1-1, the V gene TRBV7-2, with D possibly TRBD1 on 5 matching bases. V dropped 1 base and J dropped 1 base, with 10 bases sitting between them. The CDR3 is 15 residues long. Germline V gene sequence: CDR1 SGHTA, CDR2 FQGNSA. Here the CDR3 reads CASSLVRGENTEAFF. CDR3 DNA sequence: TGTGCCAGCAGCTTAGTAAGGGGCGAGAACACTGAAGCTTTCTTT.

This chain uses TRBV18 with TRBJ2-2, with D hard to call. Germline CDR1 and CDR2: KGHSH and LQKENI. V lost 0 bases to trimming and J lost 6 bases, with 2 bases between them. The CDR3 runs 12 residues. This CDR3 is CASSPPPGELFF. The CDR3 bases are TGTGCCAGCTCACCACCGCCCGGGGAGCTGTTTTTT.

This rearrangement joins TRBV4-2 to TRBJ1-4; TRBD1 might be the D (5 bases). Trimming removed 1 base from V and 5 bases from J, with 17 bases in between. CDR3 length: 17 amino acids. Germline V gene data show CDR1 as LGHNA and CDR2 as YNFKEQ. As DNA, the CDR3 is TGTGCCAGCAGCCAAGGGCTTTTCGGGGGTGGGAATGAAAAACTGTTTTTT. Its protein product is CASSQGLFGGGNEKLFF.